The 16 T cell receptor beta chains listed next were all sequenced from one sample in a study of tumor-infiltrating lymphocytes in primary liver carcinoma. For each extraction, RNA and DNA were obtained together from about 21-30 mg of unsorted bulk tissue. Production of TCR beta cDNA used approximately 480 ng total RNA together with a constant-region primer. Three-round nested multiplex PCR performed with slightly modified ARM-PCR produced the TCR beta libraries. The two initial PCR rounds, about 9 cycles each, used TRBV1-TRBV30 forward and C-beta reverse primers. One entry per CDR3 protein results from TCRdb running MiXCR on the multiplex PCR reads. The data show about 35,000 distinct CDR3 sequences, with roughly 70% seen just once and under 20% held by the top ten. Sequenced: liver tumor tissue from sampling region 4. Subset given: tumor region T4, right-lateral pole. The origin of the receptors is a man aged 40-50 years with primary liver carcinoma and hepatitis B virus infection.

This clonotype was recorded at least ten times. CDR3 nucleotides: TGCGCCAGCAGCTCCAGGGGACGTCAGAACACTGAAGCTTTCTTT. Translation gives CASSSRGRQNTEAFF. J is TRBJ1-1 and V is TRBV5-1; maybe TRBD1 (6 bases). The germline V and J ends were trimmed by 3 bases and 1 base, with 13 bases remaining between them. In germline, CDR1 is SGHRS, CDR2 YFSETQ. This CDR3 is 15 amino acids long. Filled out from reference TRBV5-1 and TRBJ1-1, the complete variable domain reads KAGVTQTPRYLIKTRGQQVTLSCSPISGHRSVSWYQQTPGQGLQFLFEYFSETQRNKGNFPGRFSGRQFSNSRSEMNVSTLELGDSALYLCASSSRGRQNTEAFFGQGTRLTVV.

The J gene is TRBJ2-5, the V gene TRBV5-1; 8 nucleotides agree with TRBD1. Germline assignment: CDR1 SGHRS and CDR2 YFSETQ. This CDR3 has 14 amino acids. The V gene end was trimmed by 8 bases and the J gene end by 13 bases; junction bases not matched to a gene: 19. The CDR3 nucleotides are TGCGCCAGGAGCGTTCAGGGGGCCCAAGGGAGCCGGTACTTC. It translates to CARSVQGAQGSRYF.

This clonotype has just a few counts. The junction departs from the called germline gene at one end, perhaps through a read error. V usage is TRBV12-3 or TRBV12-4 and J usage is TRBJ2-1; tentative D call: TRBD1 (6 bases). The length of the CDR3 is 13 residues. The CDR3 spells CVSSLGQNSEQFF. As DNA, the CDR3 is TGTGTCAGCAGTCTCGGACAGAACAGTGAGCAGTTCTTC.

Notes on this clonotype: The missing conserved phenylalanine or tryptophan at the end of this CDR3 makes a read error likely. The DNA is left out, because the CDR3 cannot be placed on it with certainty; the CDR3 is given as TCRdb lists it. The chain recombines TRBV7-8 with TRBJ2-1; the table's D call, TRBD2, has no DNA check behind it. Germline CDR1 reads SGHVS; CDR2 reads FQNEAQ. The CDR3 has 15 residues if both end residues are counted. CDR3 residues: CASSPSGMGDNEQLL.

This clonotype was recorded many times. The rearrangement links TRBV10-3 to TRBJ1-2; perhaps TRBD1 as D (5 bases). The CDR3 contains 13 residues. V shed 3 bases and J shed 4 bases, with 9 bases lying between them. The V gene's germline CDR1 is ENHRY and CDR2 SYGVKD. This chain's CDR3 is CAISDRDGYGYTF. DNA of the CDR3: TGTGCCATCAGTGACCGGGACGGCTATGGCTACACCTTC.

On this clonotype: A junction end diverges from the germline sequence, so it may reflect a read error. The J gene is TRBJ1-6, the V gene TRBV28; TRBD1 aligns across 12 bases. The V gene's germline CDR1 is MDHEN and CDR2 SYDVKM. The CDR3 runs to 18 residues. CDR3: CASQPGTGGEMEYSPIHF. As DNA, the CDR3 is TGTGCCAGTCAACCTGGGACAGGGGGCGAGATGGAGTATTCACCCATCCACTTT.

In regard to this clonotype: Relative to the germline gene, one junction end is altered; a read error may explain this. CDR3 amino acids: CTITRTLVSPLHF. The CDR3, as DNA: TGTACCATCACCCGCACACTGGTTTCACCCCTACACTTT. The V call is TRBV11-1, the J call TRBJ1-6; D ambiguous. Germline CDR1 reads SGHAT; CDR2 reads FQDESV (reference sequence). The CDR3 extends over 13 amino acids.

In its sample, this clonotype is medium-sized. CDR3 sequence: CASRGPGQADANTGELFF. The CDR3 coding sequence is TGTGCCAGCAGGGGACCGGGACAGGCTGACGCGAACACCGGGGAGCTGTTTTTT. The rearrangement uses TRBV6-1 and TRBJ2-2; TRBD1 matches at 8 bases. Germline lookup yields CDR1 MNHNS and CDR2 SASEGT. This CDR3 contains 18 residues. V was clipped by 6 bases and J by 0 bases; unmatched bases: 12.

The V gene is TRBV11-2, the J gene TRBJ2-3; D is unresolved. In germline, CDR1 is SGHAT, CDR2 FQNNGV. The V end lost 5 bases, the J end lost 11 bases, and 20 bases lay between the germline ends. This CDR3 has 14 residues. This CDR3 reads CASSHPGRAGMQYF. The CDR3 nucleotides are TGTGCCAGCAGCCACCCGGGCCGGGCAGGTATGCAGTATTTT.

This clonotype is labeled medium-sized. The V and J genes are TRBV10-3 and TRBJ1-2, with 9 nucleotides matching TRBD1. This CDR3 has 15 amino acids. In germline, CDR1 is ENHRY, CDR2 SYGVKD. V lost 6 bases to trimming and J lost 4 bases; unmatched junction nucleotides: 9. The CDR3 sequence is CAIRSSGTGSYGYTF. The CDR3 DNA is TGTGCCATCAGGTCCTCCGGGACAGGGTCCTATGGCTACACCTTC.

By share, this clonotype ranks as medium-sized. This rearrangement joins TRBV10-3 to TRBJ2-5; D not resolved. V was trimmed by 0 bases and J by 5 bases, leaving 4 bases between them. CDR3 length: 12 amino acids. From germline, CDR1 is ENHRY and CDR2 SYGVKD. CDR3 in DNA: TGTGCCATCAGTGAGTCCGGGGAGACCCAGTACTTC. This translates into CAISESGETQYF.

As regards this clonotype: One junction end does not reproduce the germline sequence, and a read error may be involved. The rearrangement links TRBV5-4 to TRBJ2-2; TRBD2 is a possible D gene (5 bases). This CDR3 has 16 amino acids. From germline, CDR1 is SGHNT and CDR2 YYREEE (reference sequence). The CDR3 spells CASSLTSGSRTVELFF. CDR3 DNA: TGTGCCAGCAGCTTGACTAGTGGGAGTCGGACCGTGGAGTTGTTTTTT. The complete variable domain, with remaining parts taken from reference TRBV5-4 and TRBJ2-2, reads ETGVTQSPTHLIKTRGQQVTLRCSSQSGHNTVSWYQQALGQGPQFIFQYYREEENGRGNFPPRFSGLQFPNYSSELNVNALELDDSALYLCASSLTSGSRTVELFFGEGSRLTVL.

The chain combines TRBV5-1 with TRBJ2-1, with a possible D match to TRBD2 (5 bases). Trimming took 3 bases from V and 3 from J, leaving 19 bases between them. The CDR3 runs 17 residues. Germline lookup yields CDR1 SGHRS and CDR2 YFSETQ. The CDR3 nucleotides are TGCGCCAGCAGCTCGGATAAAGCGGTGAGCTTCTACAATGAGCAGTTCTTC. Encoded protein: CASSSDKAVSFYNEQFF.

As to this clonotype: One end of the junction is discordant with germline, which a read error may explain. V gene TRBV19 combines with J gene TRBJ2-1; D ambiguous. CDR3 length equals 12 residues. CDR1 and CDR2 (germline): LNHDA, SQIVND (reference sequence). The CDR3 sequence: CTSSIASREQFF. CDR3 nucleotides: TGTACCAGTAGTATCGCCAGCAGAGAGCAGTTCTTC.

This clonotype was picked up one time. This CDR3 fails to terminate in the conserved phenylalanine or tryptophan, so it likely reflects a read error. J is TRBJ2-1 and V is TRBV6-2 or TRBV6-3, with D uncertain. The V end was cut by 8 bases, the J end by 3 bases, with 14 bases between. This CDR3 has 14 residues. In germline, CDR1 is MNHEY, CDR2 SVGEGT. The CDR3, as DNA: TGTGCCAGCTGCCTGCAAGGGTTCTACAATGAGCAGTTCCTC. Translated: CASCLQGFYNEQFL.

A single count supports this clonotype. The rearrangement links TRBV6-2 or TRBV6-3 to TRBJ2-7; maybe TRBD2 (5 bases). V lost 9 bases and J lost 1, with 19 bases in between. The germline CDR1 and CDR2 sequences are MNHEY and SVGEGT. CDR3 length equals 15 residues. CDR3 amino acids: CASYSSIDYSYEQYF. The CDR3 DNA follows: TGTGCCAGTTACTCGAGTATCGACTATTCCTACGAGCAGTACTTC.